These 9 T cell receptor beta chains originate from one sample sequenced in a study of blood T cell repertoires in COVID-19. Sequenced by immunoSEQ multiplex PCR; TCRdb stores in-frame clones only, minus some. Among 300,000 to 350,000 clones listed, roughly nine tenths were seen once. Sample: peripheral blood. Source of these receptors: a man aged 18 to 29 with active or convalescent COVID-19.

This clone was counted a few times. The gene calls are TRBV13 and TRBJ2-3, with 9 positions matching TRBD2. CDR3 length: 17 amino acids. Germline V lookup: CDR1 PRHDT, CDR2 FYEKMQ (reference sequence). V lost 3 bases and J lost 2; bases outside the gene matches: 9. CDR3 amino acids: CASSFLAAGGFTDTQYF. The CDR3 DNA reads as TGTGCCAGCAGCTTCCTAGCCGCGGGGGGGTTCACAGATACGCAGTATTTT.

The chain is built from TRBV9 and TRBJ2-7; 9 bases map to TRBD2. CDR1 SGDLS and CDR2 YYNGEE come from the germline V gene. CDR3 length equals 17 residues. With 2 bases clipped from V and 0 bases from J, the junction kept 9 bases outside the gene matches. CDR3: CASSVGSSGVSSYEQYF. The CDR3 nucleotides are TGTGCCAGCAGCGTCGGTTCTAGCGGGGTCAGCTCCTACGAGCAGTACTTC.

The rearrangement links TRBV24-1 to TRBJ2-1; D is unclear. Looked up from germline, CDR1 is KGHDR and CDR2 is SFDVKD. This CDR3 has 16 residues. V was trimmed by 4 bases and J by 5 bases, leaving 17 bases between them. The CDR3 spells CATSDQTEQRNNEQFF. DNA of the CDR3: TGTGCCACCAGTGACCAGACGGAGCAAAGAAACAATGAGCAGTTCTTC.

V usage is TRBV7-9 and J usage is TRBJ2-3; weak D call: TRBD2 (6 bases). V was trimmed by 4 bases and J by 4 bases, leaving 18 bases between them. This CDR3 has 16 amino acids. The germline V gene has CDR1 SEHNR and CDR2 FQNEAQ (reference sequence). DNA for the CDR3: TGTGCCAGCAGCTCCCCCCGCGGGGAAAATGCAGATACGCAGTATTTT. Protein: CASSSPRGENADTQYF.

This clone appeared a single time. CDR3 sequence reads: CASSPVESPYGYTF. The CDR3 bases are TGTGCCAGCTCACCCGTTGAGTCCCCCTATGGCTACACCTTC. The chain links TRBV18 to TRBJ1-2; D ambiguous. Per germline, CDR1 KGHSH and CDR2 LQKENI. Trimming removed 3 bases from V and 4 bases from J, with 12 bases in between. The CDR3 covers 14 residues.

This clone was counted only a few times. The chain uses TRBV28 and TRBJ1-1, with 9 bases matching TRBD1. CDR3 length: 13 residues. Germline CDR1 MDHEN, CDR2 SYDVKM. The J segment lost 1 base and the V segment lost 8 bases, leaving 2 bases of the junction unmatched. This chain's CDR3 is CASQDRGNTEAFF. The CDR3 bases are TGTGCCAGCCAGGACAGGGGGAACACTGAAGCTTTCTTT.

This clone was detected only a few times. The rearrangement links TRBV6-6 to TRBJ2-1; perhaps TRBD2 as D (7 bases). V lost 8 bases and J 5 bases, leaving 22 bases between the germline ends. Germline values: CDR1 MNHNY, CDR2 SVGAGI (reference sequence). The CDR3 spans 16 residues. This CDR3 reads CASLDWGGASHNEQFF. CDR3 in DNA: TGTGCCAGCCTCGATTGGGGGGGGGCTTCCCACAATGAGCAGTTCTTC.

The chain joins TRBV4-2 to TRBJ2-5; tentatively, D is TRBD1 (6 bases). This CDR3 is built from 15 residues. Germline CDR1 is LGHNA and CDR2 is YNFKEQ. V lost 2 bases to trimming and J lost 3 bases, with 13 bases between them. The chain's CDR3 is CASSQLGQGKETQYF. The CDR3 nucleotides are TGTGCCAGCAGCCAACTGGGGCAGGGGAAAGAGACCCAGTACTTC.

The chain couples TRBV3-1 (or the pseudogene TRBV3-2) to TRBJ1-2; no firm D call. The CDR3 loop spans 15 amino acids. Trimming removed 1 base at V and 7 bases at J, with 16 bases between. CDR1 and CDR2 (germline): LGHDT, YNNKEL (reference sequence). The CDR3 loop reads CASSQVSRSAGGYTF. In DNA, the CDR3 is TGTGCCAGCAGCCAAGTCTCGCGGTCTGCGGGTGGCTACACCTTC.